These 16 T cell receptor beta chains originate from one sample sequenced in a study of OX40 agonist ivuxolimab in advanced cancers. Sequenced by immunoSEQ multiplex PCR; TCRdb stores in-frame clones only, minus some. The sample shows about 48,000 clones, roughly 90% of them seen only once. The sample in question was CD4+ or CD8+ T cells sorted from blood, obtained in a trial of the OX40 agonist ivuxolimab. The receptors were sampled from an adult with an advanced solid tumor such as melanoma, head and neck, liver or kidney cancer.

The CDR3 DNA is TGTGCCAGCAGCCCGTTGGACAGGGAGGCGGACGAGCAGTACTTC. Residues: CASSPLDREADEQYF. The V and J genes are TRBV4-2 and TRBJ2-7; 8 bases match TRBD1. V was clipped by 4 bases and J by 5 bases; unmatched bases: 10. The CDR3 is 15 amino acids. Looked up from germline, CDR1 is LGHNA and CDR2 is YNFKEQ.

The V call is TRBV6-5, the J call TRBJ1-2, with 9 bases that match TRBD1. CDR1 is MNHEY, CDR2 SVGAGI, per germline. The CDR3 is 13 amino acids. Trimming took 5 bases from V and 4 from J; bases not matched to a gene: 2. Here the CDR3 reads CASSGQGTYGYTF. CDR3 nucleotide sequence: TGTGCCAGCAGTGGACAGGGGACCTATGGCTACACCTTC.

This rearrangement joins TRBV27 to TRBJ2-7; 10 bases map to TRBD1. The CDR3 runs 14 residues. The V gene end was trimmed by 7 bases and the J gene end by 7 bases; junction bases not matched to a gene: 10. Germline lookup yields CDR1 MNHEY and CDR2 SMNVEV (reference sequence). CDR3 DNA: TGTGCCAGCATTGACAGGGGGCGCGTCGGGGAGCAGTACTTC. Its translation is CASIDRGRVGEQYF.

This clone was observed a handful of times. This chain links TRBV9 with TRBJ2-5, with D possibly TRBD2 on 5 matching bases. The CDR3 covers 15 residues. Trimming stripped 1 base from V and 1 base from J, with 11 bases between. Germline lookup yields CDR1 SGDLS and CDR2 YYNGEE. The CDR3 protein is CASSVTGNSQETQYF. DNA of the CDR3: TGTGCCAGCAGCGTAACCGGGAATTCCCAAGAGACCCAGTACTTC.

The rearrangement links TRBV9 to TRBJ2-3, with D maybe TRBD1 (6 bases). Between the trimmed V and J ends, which lost 6 bases and 5 bases, there was a span of 22 bases. There are 16 residues in the CDR3. Germline V gene lookup returns CDR1 SGDLS and CDR2 YYNGEE. The CDR3: CASTKTGFTREDTQYF. For the CDR3, the DNA is TGTGCCAGCACCAAGACAGGTTTTACTCGGGAAGATACGCAGTATTTT.

This chain's CDR3 is CASSVLGQGAVNEQFF. The CDR3 region has the DNA TGTGCCAGCAGCGTATTAGGACAGGGGGCAGTAAATGAGCAGTTCTTC. The V gene is TRBV9, the J gene TRBJ2-1; 11 bases map to TRBD1. CDR1 is SGDLS and CDR2 is YYNGEE in the germline V gene. V lost 1 base and J lost 7; bases outside the gene matches: 7. This CDR3 is built from 16 residues.

J is TRBJ2-7 and V is TRBV7-9; D tentatively fits TRBD1 or TRBD2 (6 bases each). This CDR3 region has 14 residues. The V gene's germline CDR1 is SEHNR and CDR2 FQNEAQ (reference sequence). V lost 10 bases, J lost 5 bases, and 21 bases lay in between. CDR3 DNA sequence: TGTGCCACCGAGGGGGGAACTTCGGTAGACGAGCAGTACTTC. Translation: CATEGGTSVDEQYF.

The chain recombines TRBV19 with TRBJ1-1, with D tentatively TRBD1 (5 bases). Germline lookup yields CDR1 LNHDA and CDR2 SQIVND (reference sequence). CDR3 length: 16 amino acids. With 4 bases removed from V and 1 base from J, the gap between germline ends came to 16 bases. The CDR3: CASSRPAGRANTEAFF. The CDR3 DNA sequence: TGTGCCAGTAGTAGGCCGGCAGGGAGGGCGAACACTGAAGCTTTCTTT.

This chain links TRBV6-1 with TRBJ2-7, with 8 bases fitting TRBD1. The junction had 2 bases not matched to a gene; V was cut back by 4 bases and J by 0 bases. The germline CDR1 and CDR2 sequences are MNHNS and SASEGT. The CDR3 runs to 14 residues. The CDR3 nucleotides are TGTGCCAGCAGTGTAGGGACAGGCTCCTACGAGCAGTACTTC. It translates to CASSVGTGSYEQYF.

In the case of this clone: Relative to the germline gene, one junction end is altered; a read error may explain this. V is TRBV7-7 and J is TRBJ2-5; D is ambiguous. The germline CDR1 and CDR2 sequences are SSHAT and FNYEAQ (reference sequence). The CDR3 totals 13 residues. The CDR3 region is CASSFGQQETQYF. In DNA form, the CDR3 reads TGTGCTAGCAGCTTTGGGCAGCAAGAGACCCAGTACTTC.

The V and J genes are TRBV28 and TRBJ2-1, with TRBD2 identical over 9 bases. V gave up 5 bases and J gave up 4 bases; unmatched junction bases: 6. The CDR3 runs to 15 residues. Germline V gene sequence: CDR1 MDHEN, CDR2 SYDVKM. In DNA form, the CDR3 reads TGTGCCAGCAGTCAGACTAGCGGAAGTTACAATGAGCAGTTCTTC. It yields the protein CASSQTSGSYNEQFF.

The chain carries TRBV28 and TRBJ2-1; D might be TRBD1 or TRBD2, each matching 6 bases. Trimming stripped 3 bases from V and 12 bases from J, with 12 bases between. The CDR3 extends over 12 amino acids. Germline lookup yields CDR1 MDHEN and CDR2 SYDVKM. The CDR3 loop is CASSFWGAVQFF. The CDR3 nucleotides read TGTGCCAGCAGTTTTTGGGGGGCCGTGCAGTTCTTC.

V is TRBV4-3 and J is TRBJ2-2; 7 nucleotides line up with TRBD2. Germline V gene sequence: CDR1 LGHNA, CDR2 YSLEER. This CDR3 region has 17 residues. V was pared by 5 bases and J by 6 bases, with 15 bases of the junction left unmatched. The CDR3 reads CASSFHLGREAPGELFF. The DNA of the CDR3 is TGCGCCAGCAGCTTCCACCTAGGGAGGGAGGCCCCCGGGGAGCTGTTTTTT.

The V and J genes are TRBV25-1 and TRBJ2-1; tentative D call: TRBD1 (6 bases). The ends were cut back, 4 bases at V and 4 bases at J, with 8 bases in the middle. This CDR3 has 13 residues. The V gene's germline CDR1 is MGHDK and CDR2 SYGVNS. The CDR3 sequence: CASSGTVYNEQFF. CDR3 nucleotide sequence: TGTGCCAGCAGTGGGACAGTATACAATGAGCAGTTCTTC.

This clone was picked up a small number of times. The J gene is TRBJ1-5, the V gene TRBV6-5; D gene unclear. Germline V gives CDR1 MNHEY, CDR2 SVGAGI. The CDR3 sequence is 13 residues long. The V gene lost 6 bases and the J gene lost 5 bases, with 11 bases spanning the gap. CDR3 sequence (DNA): TGTGCCAGCAGGGGAGGTGATGATCAGCCCCAGCATTTT. Translated: CASRGGDDQPQHF.

The chain uses TRBV6-5 and TRBJ1-1, with D possibly being TRBD1 (5 bases). The germline gives CDR1 MNHEY, CDR2 SVGAGI. CDR3 length: 13 amino acids. V gave up 2 bases and J gave up 5 bases, with 9 bases separating them. The CDR3 sequence is CASSYGAVTEAFF. The CDR3 bases are TGTGCCAGCAGTTACGGGGCGGTAACTGAAGCTTTCTTT.